The rows below give T cell receptor beta chains drawn from one sample of a study of blood T cell repertoires in COVID-19. Sequenced by immunoSEQ multiplex PCR; TCRdb stores in-frame clones only, minus some. This sample has about 410,000 clones, with about 89% found just once. Input material: peripheral blood. The source of these receptors is a middle-aged woman with COVID-19, enrolled during active disease. The CDR3 runs from the conserved cysteine through the conserved F or W. The D gene is left open where the match is weak. A row's size may be missing; if present it is once, few, many or a size class.

j_call d_call clone_size v_call cdr3_aa cdr3_nt
TRBJ2-7 . . TRBV28 CASSLPTLSYEQYF TGTGCCAGCAGCCTGCCTACCCTCTCCTACGAGCAGTACTTC
TRBJ2-1 TRBD1 . TRBV19 CASSITGDLYNEQFF TGTGCCAGTAGTATCACAGGGGACCTCTACAATGAGCAGTTCTTC
TRBJ1-5 TRBD1 . TRBV19 CASRRSGQGIDQPQHF TGTGCCAGTAGACGATCGGGACAGGGGATCGATCAGCCCCAGCATTTT
TRBJ2-7 TRBD1 . TRBV10-3 CAISDGGQLIPYEQYF TGTGCCATCAGTGATGGGGGACAGCTTATTCCCTACGAGCAGTACTTC
TRBJ2-2 . . TRBV5-1 CASSFYEAGELFF TGCGCCAGCAGCTTTTACGAGGCCGGGGAGCTGTTTTTT
TRBJ1-6 . . TRBV6-4 CASREAFGGPLHF TGTGCCAGCAGAGAGGCTTTTGGTGGACCCCTCCACTTT
TRBJ1-3 . . TRBV7-2 CASSLETGPGNTIYF TGTGCCAGCAGCTTAGAGACAGGCCCCGGAAACACCATATATTTT
TRBJ1-1 . . TRBV27 CASSFRRRNTEAFF TGTGCCAGCAGTTTTCGGCGGAGGAACACTGAAGCTTTCTTT
TRBJ2-2 TRBD2 . TRBV19 CASSYSWLAANTGELFF TGTGCCAGTAGCTACTCGTGGCTAGCGGCGAACACCGGGGAGCTGTTTTTT
TRBJ1-6 TRBD1 once TRBV7-9 CASSPRTGGSSPLHF TGTGCCAGCAGCCCGCGGACAGGGGGCAGTTCACCCCTCCACTTT
TRBJ2-2 TRBD2 . TRBV27 CASRISGRGELFF TGTGCCAGCAGGATCAGCGGGAGGGGGGAGCTGTTTTTT
TRBJ2-1 TRBD1 . TRBV7-9 CASSLEQGWYNEQFF TGTGCCAGCAGCTTAGAACAGGGGTGGTACAATGAGCAGTTCTTC
TRBJ1-5 . . TRBV27 CASSTAGVQPQHF TGTGCCAGCTCTACCGCAGGGGTTCAGCCCCAGCATTTT
TRBJ1-2 TRBD1 . TRBV18 CASSPLGLGTGGNYGYTF TGTGCCAGCTCACCACTTGGCCTGGGGACAGGGGGCAACTATGGCTACACCTTC
TRBJ1-2 . . TRBV29-1 CSVEGSWTGIYGYTF TGCAGCGTTGAAGGATCTTGGACGGGGATCTATGGCTACACCTTC
TRBJ1-1 TRBD1 few TRBV5-6 CASSSTGGTTEAFF TGTGCCAGCAGCTCGACAGGGGGAACCACTGAAGCTTTCTTT
TRBJ2-7 TRBD1 once TRBV7-6 CASSLYSGQGKDEQYF TGTGCCAGCAGCCTCTATAGTGGACAGGGGAAAGACGAGCAGTACTTC
TRBJ1-2 . . TRBV28 CASRQPGYPNYGYTF TGTGCCAGCAGGCAACCGGGATACCCTAACTATGGCTACACCTTC
TRBJ2-1 TRBD2 . TRBV18 CASSPGTSGANEQFF TGTGCCAGCTCACCTGGGACTAGCGGGGCGAATGAGCAGTTCTTC
TRBJ1-5 TRBD1 few TRBV28 CASSSPTGVNQPQHF TGTGCCAGCAGTTCACCGACAGGGGTGAATCAGCCCCAGCATTTT
TRBJ1-6 TRBD1 once TRBV10-3 CASESGQGGSPLHF TGTGCCAGCGAATCGGGACAGGGGGGATCACCCCTCCACTTT
TRBJ1-5 TRBD1 . TRBV5-1 CASSPDRGDQPQHF TGCGCCAGCAGCCCGGACAGGGGGGATCAGCCCCAGCATTTT
TRBJ1-6 . . TRBV10-3 CAISVDIDNSPLHF TGTGCCATCAGTGTGGACATTGATAATTCACCCCTCCACTTT
TRBJ2-1 TRBD1 . TRBV6-2/TRBV6-3 CASSYRTGGQFF TGTGCCAGCAGTTACCGGACAGGGGGACAGTTCTTC
TRBJ1-1 TRBD1 . TRBV27 CASSLTTGADTEAFF TGTGCCAGCAGCCTTACGACAGGGGCGGACACTGAAGCTTTCTTT
TRBJ2-7 TRBD2 . TRBV5-5 CASSLATGGPYEQYF TGTGCCAGCAGCTTGGCAACGGGAGGGCCCTACGAGCAGTACTTC
TRBJ1-2 TRBD1 . TRBV19 CASTQGGRGRWNYGYTF TGTGCCAGTACCCAAGGAGGCAGGGGGCGATGGAACTATGGCTACACCTTC
TRBJ1-1 . . TRBV20-1 CSARGATEAFF TGCAGTGCTAGGGGGGCGACTGAAGCTTTCTTT
TRBJ1-2 . . TRBV5-1 CASSSGLGGHGYTF TGCGCCAGCAGCTCGGGCTTGGGGGGTCATGGCTACACCTTC
TRBJ2-6 TRBD1 . TRBV11-3 CASSQGDRGSGANVLTF TGTGCCAGCAGCCAAGGGGACAGGGGCTCTGGGGCCAACGTCCTGACTTTC
TRBJ2-1 TRBD1 . TRBV28 CASSFLTGTGEQFF TGTGCCAGCAGTTTTTTGACAGGGACCGGTGAGCAGTTCTTC
TRBJ2-7 TRBD2 once TRBV6-6 CASSYSRSSGTYEQYF TGTGCCAGCAGTTACTCGAGGTCTAGCGGAACCTACGAGCAGTACTTC
TRBJ2-1 . . TRBV27 CASRRDSDGHEQFF TGTGCCAGCAGGCGGGACTCCGACGGGCATGAGCAGTTCTTC
TRBJ1-2 . . TRBV6-1 CASSEALPPGYTF TGTGCCAGCAGTGAAGCACTGCCCCCTGGCTACACCTTC
TRBJ1-4 . once TRBV28 CASSLSGGTNEKLFF TGTGCCAGCAGTTTAAGCGGGGGAACTAATGAAAAACTGTTTTTT
TRBJ2-2 . . TRBV6-2/TRBV6-3 CASSYSSGTGELFF TGTGCCAGCAGTTACTCCTCGGGGACCGGGGAGCTGTTTTTT